Shown below are 30 T cell receptor beta chains from a single sample sequenced in a study of shared T cell receptors in the human thymus. Using immunoSEQ multiplex PCR, the repertoire was profiled, and TCRdb retains in-frame clones only, with some absent. The table lists over 60,000 clones, 90% to 95% of them singletons. Sequencing input: thymocytes. These receptors all come from a human donor.

The chain employs TRBV7-6 and TRBJ2-3; D unclear. This CDR3 is 14 amino acids long. In germline, CDR1 is SGHVS, CDR2 FNYEAQ. Trimming removed 4 bases at V and 6 bases at J, with 14 bases between. CDR3 loop: CASSYPKSRDTQYF. DNA for the CDR3: TGTGCCAGCAGCTACCCGAAAAGCCGGGATACGCAGTATTTT.

This clone was detected only once. The J gene is TRBJ2-4, the V gene TRBV7-3, with TRBD1 matching 10 bases. The CDR3 totals 16 residues. J gave up 1 base and V 5 bases, and 5 bases lay outside the gene matches. CDR1 and CDR2 (germline): SGHTA, FQGTGA. The CDR3 region is CASSPGQGVAKNIQYF. The CDR3 DNA reads TGTGCCAGCAGCCCCGGACAGGGGGTCGCCAAAAACATTCAGTACTTC.

This rearrangement joins TRBV11-2 to TRBJ2-5; TRBD2 agrees at 14 bases. The CDR3 runs 17 residues. Trimming took 5 bases from V and 8 from J; bases not matched to a gene: 13. The germline gives CDR1 SGHAT, CDR2 FQNNGV. CDR3 loop: CASSTRTSGGPFTTQYF. CDR3 coding DNA: TGTGCCAGCAGCACTCGGACTAGCGGGGGGCCTTTTACCACCCAGTACTTC.

This clone was observed once. The chain has TRBV20-1 and TRBJ2-7, with TRBD1 matching over 7 bases. V shed 1 base, J shed 9 bases, and the junction held 3 bases outside the gene matches. This CDR3 comprises 11 residues. CDR1 DFQATT and CDR2 SNEGSKA come from the germline V gene (reference sequence). The CDR3: CSARGGTAQYF. In nucleotides, the CDR3 is TGCAGTGCTAGAGGGGGGACAGCGCAGTACTTC.

The J gene is TRBJ1-4, the V gene TRBV7-9; D remains ambiguous. The CDR3 spans 16 residues. The ends were cut back, 6 bases at V and 7 bases at J, with 21 bases in the middle. Germline V gene sequence: CDR1 SEHNR, CDR2 FQNEAQ (reference sequence). In nucleotides, the CDR3 is TGTGCCAGCAGTCTTCTTTTGGATCCCGGGCGTGAAAAACTGTTTTTT. Amino acids: CASSLLLDPGREKLFF.

This sequence joins TRBV28 and TRBJ2-7, with a weak D call TRBD1 (5 bases). Germline CDR1 reads MDHEN; CDR2 reads SYDVKM. This CDR3 comprises 16 residues. The V gene lost 3 bases and the J gene lost 4 bases, with 19 bases spanning the gap. DNA for the CDR3: TGTGCCAGCAGTTTTATGGGGAAACAGGTTAGGTACGAGCAGTACTTC. As protein: CASSFMGKQVRYEQYF.

The chain is built from TRBV4-3 and TRBJ2-5; 9 nucleotides match TRBD1. The CDR3 has 17 amino acids. V trimming: 3 bases; J trimming: 6 bases; junction bases outside the gene matches: 14. CDR1 is LGHNA and CDR2 is YSLEER in the germline V gene. The CDR3, as DNA: TGCGCCAGCAGCCAGTTAGGGACAGGGCGAGGCTTAAAGACCCAGTACTTC. The encoded protein is CASSQLGTGRGLKTQYF.

This chain joins TRBV7-2 and TRBJ2-3; 9 bases agree with TRBD2. The CDR3 runs to 19 residues. After removal of 2 bases from V and 0 bases from J, the junction contained 12 bases not matched to a gene. Germline CDR1 and CDR2: SGHTA and FQGNSA. In DNA form, the CDR3 reads TGTGCCAGCAGCTTACGGGGAGGGGCTAGCGGGGCTAGCACAGATACGCAGTATTTT. Its translation is CASSLRGGASGASTDTQYF. The full variable domain, its missing parts supplied by reference TRBV7-2 and TRBJ2-3, is GAGVSQSPSNKVTEKGKDVELRCDPISGHTALYWYRQSLGQGLEFLIYFQGNSAPDKSGLPSDRFSAERTGGSVSTLTIQRTQQEDSAVYLCASSLRGGASGASTDTQYFGPGTRLTVL.

CDR3: CASSLKGQGANFADEAFF. The CDR3 DNA follows: TGTGCCAGCAGCTTAAAGGGACAGGGGGCGAATTTTGCCGATGAAGCTTTCTTT. The chain has TRBV7-3 and TRBJ1-1, with TRBD1 matching over 12 bases. CDR1 is SGHTA, CDR2 FQGTGA, per germline. The V gene end was trimmed by 1 base and the J gene end by 7 bases; junction bases not matched to a gene: 13. This CDR3 spans 18 amino acids.

This clone was observed a single time. CDR3 in amino acids: CASSQGNDSGRTNTGELFF. The CDR3 DNA is TGCGCCAGCAGTCAAGGTAACGACTCGGGCAGGACGAACACCGGGGAGCTGTTTTTT. The V gene is TRBV23-1, the J gene TRBJ2-2; no clear D gene. TRBV23-1 is annotated as an ORF whose role is uncertain. The length of the CDR3 is 19 residues. Deletions cut 2 bases from V and 0 bases from J, with 19 bases between.

V usage is TRBV11-2 and J usage is TRBJ2-7; D is uncertain. The V and J ends lost 2 bases and 7 bases respectively, with 9 bases between them. There are 12 residues in the CDR3. The germline V gene encodes CDR1 SGHAT and CDR2 FQNNGV. The DNA of the CDR3 is TGTGCCAGCAGCTTAATAGTACAGGAGCAGTACTTC. This sequence encodes CASSLIVQEQYF.

This chain uses TRBV5-1 with TRBJ1-1; possibly TRBD1 for D (6 bases). The ends were cut back, 5 bases at V and 4 bases at J, with 24 bases in the middle. The CDR3 length is 17 residues. Germline CDR1 and CDR2: SGHRS and YFSETQ. The CDR3 sequence is CASSPRDTKTSSTEAFF. The CDR3 DNA reads as TGCGCCAGCAGTCCTAGGGACACAAAAACAAGCAGCACTGAAGCTTTCTTT.

The chain employs TRBV6-1 and TRBJ2-7, with D perhaps TRBD1 (5 bases). V was pared by 6 bases and J by 0 bases, with 6 bases between. The CDR3 has 12 residues. The germline gives CDR1 MNHNS, CDR2 SASEGT. CDR3 amino acids: CASSDSSYEQYF. CDR3 nucleotides: TGTGCCAGCAGCGACAGCTCCTACGAGCAGTACTTC.

The CDR3 is CATSRGSYEQYF. In DNA form, the CDR3 reads TGTGCCACCAGCAGAGGGAGTTACGAGCAGTACTTC. The rearrangement links TRBV15 to TRBJ2-7; no definite D call. The CDR3 covers 12 residues. The germline gives CDR1 LNHNV, CDR2 YYDKDF (reference sequence). The V end was cut by 1 base, the J end by 4 bases, with 5 bases between. The variable domain in full, completed from reference TRBV15 and TRBJ2-7, reads DAMVIQNPRYQVTQFGKPVTLSCSQTLNHNVMYWYQQKSSQAPKLLFHYYDKDFNNEADTPDNFQSRRPNTSFCFLDIRSPGLGDTAMYLCATSRGSYEQYFGPGTRLTVT.

In nucleotides, the CDR3 is TGTGCCAGCAGCTTGTGGACAGGGGGCGAGACTTCCTACGAGCAGTACTTC. Translating it yields CASSLWTGGETSYEQYF. V gene TRBV5-6 combines with J gene TRBJ2-7; TRBD1 aligns across 11 bases. The germline gives CDR1 SGHDT, CDR2 YYEEEE. There are 17 residues in the CDR3. J lost 1 base, V lost 1 base, and 7 bases had no gene match. Variable domain in full (rest from reference TRBV5-6 and TRBJ2-7): DAGVTQSPTHLIKTRGQQVTLRCSPKSGHDTVSWYQQALGQGPQFIFQYYEEEERQRGNFPDRFSGHQFPNYSSELNVNALLLGDSALYLCASSLWTGGETSYEQYFGPGTRLTVT.

This rearrangement joins TRBV10-3 to TRBJ1-5; the D gene is possibly TRBD1 (6 bases). V lost 5 bases to trimming and J lost 4 bases, with 12 bases between them. This CDR3 has 14 amino acids. CDR1 is ENHRY and CDR2 is SYGVKD in the germline V gene. CDR3 protein: CAISPQGKNQPQHF. The CDR3 bases are TGTGCCATCAGTCCACAGGGTAAGAATCAGCCCCAGCATTTT.

The chain employs TRBV5-6 and TRBJ1-1; TRBD1 matches 9 bases. The trim removed 4 bases at V and 11 bases at J, leaving 12 bases unmatched. The CDR3 is made up of 14 amino acids. Germline CDR1 is SGHDT and CDR2 is YYEEEE. CDR3 protein: CASSITRAGTGAFF. As DNA, the CDR3 is TGTGCCAGCAGCATAACAAGGGCCGGGACAGGGGCTTTCTTT. Drawing the rest from reference TRBV5-6 and TRBJ1-1, the complete variable domain is DAGVTQSPTHLIKTRGQQVTLRCSPKSGHDTVSWYQQALGQGPQFIFQYYEEEERQRGNFPDRFSGHQFPNYSSELNVNALLLGDSALYLCASSITRAGTGAFFGQGTRLTVV.

The rearrangement links TRBV5-4 to TRBJ1-2; the D gene is possibly TRBD1 (5 bases). Germline loops: CDR1 SGHNT, CDR2 YYREEE (reference sequence). The CDR3 runs 16 residues. The V and J ends lost 5 bases and 3 bases respectively, with 20 bases between them. The CDR3 sequence is CASRRWGPRGDYGYTF. For the CDR3, the DNA is TGTGCCAGCAGACGTTGGGGACCCCGAGGAGACTATGGCTACACCTTC.

V is TRBV21-1 and J is TRBJ2-1; TRBD2, the table's D call, lacks a check against the DNA. TRBV21-1 is a documented pseudogene. The CDR3 spans 20 residues. For the CDR3, the DNA is TGTGCCAGCAGCAAAGGTGGAGGGGCAAAAAGCGACTACGGTTACAATGAGCAGTTCTTC. This encodes CASSKGGGAKSDYGYNEQFF.

This chain joins TRBV29-1 and TRBJ2-1, with a weak D call TRBD2 (5 bases). Per the germline V gene, CDR1 is SQVTM and CDR2 is ANQGSEA. Between the trimmed V and J ends, which lost 4 bases and 0 bases, there was a span of 16 bases. The CDR3 spans 16 residues. As DNA, the CDR3 is TGCAGCGTTGTCTTTTTATCGGGGTCCTCCTACAATGAGCAGTTCTTC. Encoded protein: CSVVFLSGSSYNEQFF.

This chain connects TRBV9 to TRBJ2-5, with D possibly TRBD2 on 7 matching bases. This CDR3 has 16 residues. Germline values: CDR1 SGDLS, CDR2 YYNGEE. Deletions cut 2 bases from V and 5 bases from J, with 19 bases between. This CDR3 is CASSVRNRGGHETQYF. CDR3 bases: TGTGCCAGCAGCGTCCGGAATAGGGGGGGCCACGAGACCCAGTACTTC.

The CDR3 is CASSRRSREQYF. Here the CDR3 DNA reads TGTGCCAGCTCTAGACGGTCACGCGAGCAGTACTTC. The V and J genes are TRBV5-8 and TRBJ2-7; no firm D call. Trimming pared 7 bases from V and 6 bases from J, leaving 14 bases between. Germline V gene data show CDR1 as SGHTS and CDR2 as YDEGEE. The CDR3 runs to 12 residues.

The chain combines TRBV15 with TRBJ1-4; tentatively, D is TRBD1 (5 bases). V was shortened by 4 bases and J by 8 bases, with 14 bases between the two germline ends. The CDR3 runs to 14 residues. The germline V gene has CDR1 LNHNV and CDR2 YYDKDF (reference sequence). The CDR3 DNA follows: TGTGCCACCAGCACTCGCAGGGAGAAAGAAAAACTGTTTTTT. Amino acid sequence: CATSTRREKEKLFF.

The chain couples TRBV5-4 to TRBJ2-1, with 8 bases that match TRBD1. Trimming took 4 bases from V and 9 from J; bases not matched to a gene: 3. The CDR3 runs 12 residues. CDR1 is SGHNT and CDR2 is YYREEE in the germline V gene (reference sequence). CDR3 DNA sequence: TGTGCCAGCAGCCACAGGGGGAGTGAGCAGTTCTTC. Translating it yields CASSHRGSEQFF.

The chain joins TRBV5-4 to TRBJ2-7; D may be TRBD2 (6 bases). Germline CDR1 is SGHNT and CDR2 is YYREEE (reference sequence). The CDR3 sequence is 15 residues long. V lost 7 bases, J lost 5 bases, and 22 bases lay in between. CDR3: CASRPWGVSRNEQYF. CDR3 DNA sequence: TGTGCCAGCCGCCCGTGGGGGGTTTCTCGGAACGAGCAGTACTTC.

V gene TRBV5-1 combines with J gene TRBJ1-4; 7 bases are a match to TRBD1. Germline V lookup: CDR1 SGHRS, CDR2 YFSETQ. The CDR3 consists of 14 residues. V shed 5 bases, J shed 2 bases, and the junction held 3 bases outside the gene matches. CDR3 coding DNA: TGCGCCAGCAGAGGACAGGCCACTAATGAAAAACTGTTTTTT. Protein sequence: CASRGQATNEKLFF.

The chain links TRBV4-1 to TRBJ2-7; TRBD2 matches at 7 bases. J was trimmed by 6 bases and V by 1 base; bases with no gene match: 15. The CDR3 contains 17 residues. CDR1 is MGHRA and CDR2 is YSYEKL in the germline V gene. The CDR3 protein is CASSQVVASGITSEQYF. The CDR3 DNA reads as TGCGCCAGCAGCCAAGTGGTGGCTAGCGGAATTACAAGCGAGCAGTACTTC.

This chain links TRBV20-1 with TRBJ2-5; the D is unclear. CDR3 size: 11 residues. The V end was cut by 0 bases, the J end by 5 bases, with 4 bases between. Germline CDR1 DFQATT, CDR2 SNEGSKA (reference sequence). CDR3 protein: CSARDMETQYF. DNA for the CDR3: TGCAGTGCTAGAGATATGGAGACCCAGTACTTC.

The chain uses TRBV20-1 and TRBJ2-3; D possibly corresponds to TRBD2 (5 bases). Germline V CDR1 and CDR2: DFQATT, SNEGSKA (reference sequence). The CDR3 length is 11 residues. The CDR3 DNA reads TGCAATCCGACGAGGGTGGTTACGCAGTATTTT. This sequence encodes CNPTRVVTQYF.

Concerning this clone: Other DNA sequences in the same sample also yield this CDR3. The genes are TRBV2 and TRBJ1-2; no reliable D call. Trimming took 7 bases from V and 1 from J, leaving 13 bases between them. Per the germline V gene, CDR1 is SNHLY and CDR2 is FYNNEI. The CDR3 has 14 amino acids. The CDR3 here is CASIPSVFNYGYTF. CDR3 nucleotides: TGTGCCAGCATTCCCTCGGTCTTTAACTATGGCTACACCTTC.